This T cell receptor (beta chain) was sequenced during a study of OX40 agonist ivuxolimab in advanced cancers. The germline V gene encodes CDR1 MGHRA and CDR2 YSYEKL. Trimming removed 0 bases at V and 3 bases at J, with 9 bases between. CDR3 length: 14 residues. Some clones are missing from TCRdb's copy, which holds only in-frame ones; the method was immunoSEQ multiplex PCR. The sample yields about 22,000 clones, 77% seen once. This specimen was CD4+ or CD8+ T cells sorted from blood, taken in a trial of the OX40 agonist ivuxolimab. This clonotype originated in an adult with an advanced solid tumor such as melanoma, head and neck, liver or kidney cancer. V gene TRBV4-1 combines with J gene TRBJ2-7; D is ambiguous. CDR3 in amino acids: CASSQEPRSYEQYF. CDR3 bases: TGCGCCAGCAGCCAAGAGCCCAGGAGCTACGAGCAGTACTTC.